The clone carrying this TCR beta chain came up once. The antigen remains unidentified. Generated by immunoSEQ multiplex PCR, the TCRdb table keeps only in-frame clones and is missing some. Of 130,000 or so clones detected, over 90% appear once; the ten largest clones hold roughly 5.6%. This specimen belongs to a study of T cell responses to AZD1222 COVID-19 vaccine. Study-wide points: The donors showed a predominance of white British ancestry and of females, with possible underestimation of clonal diversity. Seropositive status at baseline applied to only five or six AZD1222 recipients.

V was clipped by 4 bases and J by 7 bases, with 8 bases between them. This CDR3 contains 12 residues. The TCR comes from an adult in good health. The sample here was peripheral blood, taken on day 0 of AZD1222 vaccination. This chain uses TRBV12-3 or TRBV12-4 with TRBJ1-5; D unclear. The CDR3 protein is CASSSGGQPQHF. In nucleotides, the CDR3 is TGTGCCAGCAGTTCCGGTGGGCAGCCCCAGCATTTT.